This TCR beta chain derives from a study of regulatory T cells in long-lasting Graves disease. Arm-PCR with iRepertoire HTBI primers amplified the CDR3 regions for these TCR beta libraries. Each CDR3 protein is one row after TCRdb ran MiXCR on the multiplex PCR reads. The repertoire holds about 430,000 distinct CDR3 sequences, with about 21% as singletons. This clonotype was picked up many times. What it binds is not known. As for time point: persistent/refractory GD, antithyroid drugs over 5 years with positive TRAb. RNA extracted from PBMCs served as the sequencing template. Graves' disease diagnosis followed American Thyroid Association guidelines. The ends lost 6 bases at V and 0 bases at J; junction bases unmatched: 7. The CDR3 contains 15 residues. Study-wide findings and caveats: Patients with persistent disease shared 2,741 public clonotypes, outpacing the approximately 920 shared by new patients. Peripheral blood was the sole material, not thyroid tissue. Persistent cases favored TRBV28, TRBJ1-2 and TRBJ2-5.

The source is a female donor with Graves disease. The genes are TRBV12-3 or TRBV12-4 and TRBJ1-1; TRBD1 matches 7 bases. The sequences come from peripheral blood mononuclear cells (PBMCs), collected when the disease was refractory, from a patient treated with antithyroid drugs. CDR3 coding DNA: TGTGCCAGCAGCCCACAGGGGCTTTTGAACACTGAAGCTTTCTTT. This codes for CASSPQGLLNTEAFF.